This T cell receptor beta chain comes out of a study of blood T cell repertoires in COVID-19. Original processing notes: Amplification from reference gene primers served as the basis for estimated nucleated cell counts. Data came from immunoSEQ multiplex PCR; TCRdb stores just in-frame clones and leaves some out. V, J and clone size reflect that table, while D and trimming were determined from the DNA. The data show over 150,000 clones, about nine tenths seen once. Recruitment covered about two dozen US areas and drew participants whose ages spanned about 18 to 100 years. Each participant's cohort was designated according to participant-reported clinical history. Recovery among Cohort 3 donors was established by two negative PCRs, clearance, or symptom resolution. CDR3 length equals 13 residues. V dropped 4 bases and J dropped 5; count of bases not matched to a gene: 2. The germline gives CDR1 SNHLY, CDR2 FYNNEI.

The sequence came from a woman aged 25-40 years who had recovered from COVID-19. The sample taken for sequencing was PBMCs or T cells enriched from blood (not recorded which). The chain uses TRBV2 and TRBJ2-5, with 9 bases matching TRBD1. CDR3 loop: CASSGTGAETQYF. The CDR3 coding sequence is TGTGCCAGCAGTGGGACAGGGGCCGAGACCCAGTACTTC.